The source of this TCR beta chain is a study of identical twins. Study-level points and caveats: Twin pairs' shared out-of-frame alpha sequences were enriched in low generation probability.

In its sample, this clonotype was seen many times. Its antigen is undetermined. TCRdb recomputed calls from the 5' RACE reads with MiXCR, one row per CDR3 protein. The top ten hold around 1.6% of the sample, which has some 900,000 distinct CDR3 sequences, around an eighth seen once. This sample was also put to use in a study of yellow fever vaccine responses in identical twins.

The sequence derives from a woman aged 18-29 years in good health. Sequencing was performed on PBMCs.

The CDR3 DNA reads TGTGCCAGCAGCCAATCCCGAGCAGCGAACACTGAAGCTTTCTTT. Protein sequence: CASSQSRAANTEAFF. This sequence joins TRBV16 and TRBJ1-1; no firm D call. There are 15 residues in the CDR3. V was trimmed by 0 bases and J by 1 base, leaving 9 bases between them. The germline V gene encodes CDR1 KGHSY and CDR2 FQNENV.